This entry is about one T cell receptor (beta chain). V shed 5 bases, J shed 4 bases, and the junction held 2 bases outside the gene matches. CDR1 and CDR2 (germline): SGHVS, FQNEAQ. This CDR3 is 13 amino acids long. Individuals aged about 18 to 89 years were recruited from fewer than 25 US areas. Profiled with immunoSEQ multiplex PCR; TCRdb holds only in-frame clones, not every one. The sample carries around 260,000 clones, around 84% recorded once. This specimen belongs to a study of blood T cell repertoires in COVID-19. V gene TRBV7-8 combines with J gene TRBJ1-3; 7 bases are a match to TRBD1. The sequencing input was PBMCs or T cells enriched from blood (not recorded which). The receptor's source is a man aged 25-40 years with acute COVID-19. CDR3 nucleotide sequence: TGTGCCAGCAGCACGGGACAGGGAAACACCATATATTTT. Protein product: CASSTGQGNTIYF.